This T cell receptor (beta chain) was sequenced during a study of shared clonotypes between healthy human individuals. General study results and limits: Only blood was sampled, and tissue TCR repertoires likely differ from blood ones.

Trimming took 1 base from V and 0 from J, leaving 6 bases between them. Germline V gene lookup returns CDR1 MGHRA and CDR2 YSYEKL. The CDR3 runs 14 residues. Worth noting for this clone: Antigen: not known. Other DNA sequences in the sample encode the same CDR3.

Cells designated naive CD8 were CD45RO-negative and were positively selected for CCR7, with terminally differentiated effector memory CD45RA+ cells excluded. Generated by immunoSEQ multiplex PCR, the TCRdb table keeps only in-frame clones and is missing some. The repertoire holds 630,000 or so clones, roughly 98% seen once, with 0.3% in the top ten. This rearrangement joins TRBV4-1 to TRBJ1-1; the D is unclear. The sequence was obtained from a man in his thirties or forties in good health. Specimen: naive CD8+ T cells sorted from blood. CDR3 nucleotides: TGCGCCAGCAGCCAAGGACCGCTGAACACTGAAGCTTTCTTT. This codes for CASSQGPLNTEAFF.